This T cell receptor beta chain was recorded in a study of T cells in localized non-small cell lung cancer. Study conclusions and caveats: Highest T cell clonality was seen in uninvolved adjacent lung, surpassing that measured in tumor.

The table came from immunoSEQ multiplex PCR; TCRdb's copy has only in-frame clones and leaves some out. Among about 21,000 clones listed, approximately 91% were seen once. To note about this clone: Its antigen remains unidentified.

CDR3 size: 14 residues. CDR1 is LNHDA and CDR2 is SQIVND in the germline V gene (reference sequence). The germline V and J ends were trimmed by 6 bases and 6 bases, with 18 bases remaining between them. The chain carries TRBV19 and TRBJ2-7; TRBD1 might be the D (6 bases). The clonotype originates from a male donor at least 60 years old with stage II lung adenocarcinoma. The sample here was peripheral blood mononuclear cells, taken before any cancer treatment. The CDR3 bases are TGTGCCAGTAGATGGGCAGGGAAGGACAGCGAGCAGTACTTC. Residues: CASRWAGKDSEQYF.